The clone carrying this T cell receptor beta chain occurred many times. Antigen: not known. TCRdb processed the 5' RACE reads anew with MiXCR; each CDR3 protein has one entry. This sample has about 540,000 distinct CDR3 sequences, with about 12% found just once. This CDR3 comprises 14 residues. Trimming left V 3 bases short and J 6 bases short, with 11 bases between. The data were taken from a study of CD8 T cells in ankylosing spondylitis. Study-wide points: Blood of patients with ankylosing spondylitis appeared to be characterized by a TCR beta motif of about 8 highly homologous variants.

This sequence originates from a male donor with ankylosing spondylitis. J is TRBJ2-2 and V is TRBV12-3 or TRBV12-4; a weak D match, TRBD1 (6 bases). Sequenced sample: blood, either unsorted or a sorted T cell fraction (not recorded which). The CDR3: CASSFEYRAGELFF. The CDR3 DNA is TGTGCCAGCAGTTTTGAGTACAGGGCCGGGGAGCTGTTTTTT.